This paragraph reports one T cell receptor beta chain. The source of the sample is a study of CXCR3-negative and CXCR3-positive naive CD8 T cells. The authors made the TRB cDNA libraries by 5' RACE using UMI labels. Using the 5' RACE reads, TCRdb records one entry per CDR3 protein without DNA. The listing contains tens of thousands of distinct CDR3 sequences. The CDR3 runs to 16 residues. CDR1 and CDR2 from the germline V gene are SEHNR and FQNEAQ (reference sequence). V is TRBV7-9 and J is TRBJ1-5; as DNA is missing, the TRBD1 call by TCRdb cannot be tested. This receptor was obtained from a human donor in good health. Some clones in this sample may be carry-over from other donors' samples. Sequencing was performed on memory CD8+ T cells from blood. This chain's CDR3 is CASSLVTGRENQPQHF.